This T cell receptor beta chain was found in a study of T-cell memory formation after mild COVID-19. Germline-derived CDR1 and CDR2 are DFQATT and SNEGSKA (reference sequence). The CDR3 loop spans 14 amino acids. The V gene lost 0 bases and the J gene lost 7 bases, with 12 bases spanning the gap. This clonotype was recorded only once. TCRdb itself ran the 5' RACE reads through MiXCR, one entry per CDR3 protein. The sample lists under 200,000 distinct CDR3 sequences, roughly 28% occurring once. The chain recombines TRBV20-1 with TRBJ2-2; no clear D. The sequenced sample was PBMCs or a T cell subset sorted from them (not recorded which). This clonotype was obtained from an adult woman who had mild COVID-19 (a few samples of this study predate the infection). Cell type and time point are not known. CDR3 in DNA: TGCAGTGCTAGAGATTTCGAACCTTACGGGGAGCTGTTTTTT. This gives the protein CSARDFEPYGELFF.